The TCR beta chain described here comes from a study of radiation and T cells in renal cell carcinoma. Broader study findings: Top tumor clonotypes rose in blood 2 weeks post-radiation, then contracted.

Time point here: blood 4 weeks post-SBRT, at nephrectomy. Treatment meaning: 15 Gy SBRT to primary tumor, nephrectomy 4 weeks later. Method: immunoSEQ multiplex PCR; TCRdb's copy keeps in-frame clones and lacks some. The sample holds 65,000 or so clones; roughly 80% are singletons and the top ten take about 6.4%. Turning to this clone: Its antigen is unknown.

CDR3 length equals 15 residues. Trimming took off 2 bases at V and 6 bases at J, with 14 bases between the two ends. Germline V gene data show CDR1 as MNHEY and CDR2 as SVGAGI. The TCR was taken from a man aged 55-75 years with renal cell carcinoma. V is TRBV6-5 and J is TRBJ2-1, with D unclear. Sample: blood, taken from a patient whose treatment included radiotherapy and nephrectomy. This CDR3 reads CASSYLWSPPNEQFF. The DNA of the CDR3 is TGTGCCAGCAGTTACCTCTGGTCCCCCCCCAATGAGCAGTTCTTC.